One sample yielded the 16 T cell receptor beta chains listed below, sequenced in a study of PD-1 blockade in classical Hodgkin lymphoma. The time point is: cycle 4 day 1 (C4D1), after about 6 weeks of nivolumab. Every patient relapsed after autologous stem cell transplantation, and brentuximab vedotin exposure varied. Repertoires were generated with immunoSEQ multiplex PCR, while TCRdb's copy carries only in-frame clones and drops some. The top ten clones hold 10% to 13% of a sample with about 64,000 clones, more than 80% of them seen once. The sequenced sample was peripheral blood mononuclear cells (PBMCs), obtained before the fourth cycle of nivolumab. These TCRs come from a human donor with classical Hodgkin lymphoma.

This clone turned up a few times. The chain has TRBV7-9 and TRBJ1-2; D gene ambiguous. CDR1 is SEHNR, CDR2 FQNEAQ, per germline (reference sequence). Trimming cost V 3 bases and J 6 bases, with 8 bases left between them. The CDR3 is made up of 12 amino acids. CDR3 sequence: CASSFRSHGYTF. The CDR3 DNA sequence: TGTGCCAGCAGCTTTAGGTCCCATGGCTACACCTTC.

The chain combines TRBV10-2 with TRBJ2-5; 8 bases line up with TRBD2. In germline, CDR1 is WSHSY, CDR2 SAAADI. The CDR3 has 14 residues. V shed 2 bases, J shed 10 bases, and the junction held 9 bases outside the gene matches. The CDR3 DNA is TGCGCCAGCAGTGAGGGGGTCGGGGGGGTAATCCAGTACTTC. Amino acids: CASSEGVGGVIQYF.

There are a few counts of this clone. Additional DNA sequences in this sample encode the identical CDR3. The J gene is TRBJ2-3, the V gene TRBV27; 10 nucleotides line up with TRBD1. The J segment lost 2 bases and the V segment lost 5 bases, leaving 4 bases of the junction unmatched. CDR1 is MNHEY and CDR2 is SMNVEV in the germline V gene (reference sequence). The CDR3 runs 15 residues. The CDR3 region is CASSQGQGYTDTQYF. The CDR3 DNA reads TGTGCCAGCAGTCAGGGACAGGGGTACACAGATACGCAGTATTTT.

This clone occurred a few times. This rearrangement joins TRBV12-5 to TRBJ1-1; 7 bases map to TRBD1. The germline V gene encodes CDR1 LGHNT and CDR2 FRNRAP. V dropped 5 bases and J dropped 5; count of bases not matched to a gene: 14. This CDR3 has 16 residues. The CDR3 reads CASGPVRTGWRTEAFF. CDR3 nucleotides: TGTGCTAGTGGTCCCGTCCGGACAGGTTGGAGGACTGAAGCTTTCTTT. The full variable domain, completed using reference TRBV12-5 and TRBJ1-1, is DARVTQTPRHKVTEMGQEVTMRCQPILGHNTVFWYRQTMMQGLELLAYFRNRAPLDDSGMPKDRFSAEMPDATLATLKIQPSEPRDSAVYFCASGPVRTGWRTEAFFGQGTRLTVV.

CDR3 residues: CASSPISGETQYF. The CDR3 coding sequence is TGTGCCAGCAGCCCCATCTCCGGAGAGACCCAGTACTTC. This sequence joins TRBV5-6 and TRBJ2-5; no definite D call. The germline gives CDR1 SGHDT, CDR2 YYEEEE. This CDR3 has 13 amino acids. Trimming pared 4 bases from V and 4 bases from J, leaving 11 bases between.

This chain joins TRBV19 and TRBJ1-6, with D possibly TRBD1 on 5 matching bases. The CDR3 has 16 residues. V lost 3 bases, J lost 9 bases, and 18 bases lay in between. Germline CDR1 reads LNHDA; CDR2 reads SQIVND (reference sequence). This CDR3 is CASSILSPGLSSPLHF. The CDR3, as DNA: TGTGCCAGTAGTATCCTCAGCCCGGGACTGTCTTCACCCCTCCACTTT.

The CDR3 loop reads CASSQAPPGLNNEQFF. CDR3 sequence (DNA): TGCGCCAGCAGCCAAGCTCCCCCAGGGTTGAACAATGAGCAGTTCTTC. V gene TRBV4-1 combines with J gene TRBJ2-1; D may be TRBD1 (5 bases). Germline lookup yields CDR1 MGHRA and CDR2 YSYEKL. Trimming cost V 1 base and J 5 bases, with 15 bases left between them. The CDR3 contains 16 residues.

As DNA, the CDR3 is TGCGCCAGCAGCCATCCGGGACTAGCGAGGGCAGATACGCAGTATTTT. Translation gives CASSHPGLARADTQYF. The chain has TRBV5-1 and TRBJ2-3; 10 bases match TRBD2. The V segment lost 4 bases and the J segment 4 bases; nucleotides outside the gene matches: 9. Germline-derived CDR1 and CDR2 are SGHRS and YFSETQ. The CDR3 consists of 16 residues.

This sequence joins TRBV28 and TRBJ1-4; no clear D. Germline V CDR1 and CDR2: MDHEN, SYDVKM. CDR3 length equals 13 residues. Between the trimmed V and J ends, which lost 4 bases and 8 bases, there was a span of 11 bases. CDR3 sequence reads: CASSYRAKEKLFF. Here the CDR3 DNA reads TGTGCCAGCAGTTACCGTGCGAAGGAAAAACTGTTTTTT.

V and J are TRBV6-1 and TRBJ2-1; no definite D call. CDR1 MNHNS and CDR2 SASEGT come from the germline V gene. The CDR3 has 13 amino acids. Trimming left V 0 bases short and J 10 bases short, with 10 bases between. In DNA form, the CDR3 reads TGTGCCAGCAGTGAAGCAGGTGCTGGCGAGCAGTTCTTC. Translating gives CASSEAGAGEQFF.

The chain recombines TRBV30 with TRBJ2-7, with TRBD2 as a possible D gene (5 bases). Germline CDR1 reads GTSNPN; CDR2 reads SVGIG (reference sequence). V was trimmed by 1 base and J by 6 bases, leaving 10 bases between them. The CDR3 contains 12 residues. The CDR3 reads CAWSGESAEQYF. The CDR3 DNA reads TGTGCCTGGAGTGGGGAGTCAGCCGAGCAGTACTTC.

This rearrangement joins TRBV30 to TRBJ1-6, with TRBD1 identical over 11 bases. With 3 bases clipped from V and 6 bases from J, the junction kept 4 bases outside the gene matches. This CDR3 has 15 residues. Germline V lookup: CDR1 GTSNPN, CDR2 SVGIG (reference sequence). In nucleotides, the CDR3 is TGTGCCTGGAGAGGACAGGGGGCACTTAATTCACCCCTCCACTTT. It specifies CAWRGQGALNSPLHF.

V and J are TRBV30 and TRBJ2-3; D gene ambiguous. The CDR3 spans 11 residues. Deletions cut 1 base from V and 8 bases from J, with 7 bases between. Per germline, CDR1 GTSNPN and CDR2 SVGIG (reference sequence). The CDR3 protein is CAWSETTTQYF. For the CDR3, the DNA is TGTGCCTGGAGTGAGACGACTACGCAGTATTTT.

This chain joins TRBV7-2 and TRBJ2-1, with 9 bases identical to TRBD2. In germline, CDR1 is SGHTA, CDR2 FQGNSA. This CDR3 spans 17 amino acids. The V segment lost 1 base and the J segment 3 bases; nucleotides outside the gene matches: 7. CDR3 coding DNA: TGTGCCAGCAGCTTAGAAAGGGGACTAGCAAGCTACAATGAGCAGTTCTTC. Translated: CASSLERGLASYNEQFF.

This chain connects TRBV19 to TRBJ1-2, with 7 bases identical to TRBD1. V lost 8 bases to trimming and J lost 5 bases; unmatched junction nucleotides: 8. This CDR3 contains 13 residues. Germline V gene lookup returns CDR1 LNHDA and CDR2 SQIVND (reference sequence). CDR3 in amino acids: CASERDSTYGYTF. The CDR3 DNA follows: TGTGCCAGTGAAAGGGACAGCACTTATGGCTACACCTTC.

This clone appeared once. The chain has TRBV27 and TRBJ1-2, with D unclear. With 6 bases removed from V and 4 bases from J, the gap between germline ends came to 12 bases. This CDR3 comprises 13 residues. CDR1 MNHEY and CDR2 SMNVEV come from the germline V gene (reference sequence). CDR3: CASRLSWGYGYTF. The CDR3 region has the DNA TGTGCCAGCAGGCTATCCTGGGGCTATGGCTACACCTTC.